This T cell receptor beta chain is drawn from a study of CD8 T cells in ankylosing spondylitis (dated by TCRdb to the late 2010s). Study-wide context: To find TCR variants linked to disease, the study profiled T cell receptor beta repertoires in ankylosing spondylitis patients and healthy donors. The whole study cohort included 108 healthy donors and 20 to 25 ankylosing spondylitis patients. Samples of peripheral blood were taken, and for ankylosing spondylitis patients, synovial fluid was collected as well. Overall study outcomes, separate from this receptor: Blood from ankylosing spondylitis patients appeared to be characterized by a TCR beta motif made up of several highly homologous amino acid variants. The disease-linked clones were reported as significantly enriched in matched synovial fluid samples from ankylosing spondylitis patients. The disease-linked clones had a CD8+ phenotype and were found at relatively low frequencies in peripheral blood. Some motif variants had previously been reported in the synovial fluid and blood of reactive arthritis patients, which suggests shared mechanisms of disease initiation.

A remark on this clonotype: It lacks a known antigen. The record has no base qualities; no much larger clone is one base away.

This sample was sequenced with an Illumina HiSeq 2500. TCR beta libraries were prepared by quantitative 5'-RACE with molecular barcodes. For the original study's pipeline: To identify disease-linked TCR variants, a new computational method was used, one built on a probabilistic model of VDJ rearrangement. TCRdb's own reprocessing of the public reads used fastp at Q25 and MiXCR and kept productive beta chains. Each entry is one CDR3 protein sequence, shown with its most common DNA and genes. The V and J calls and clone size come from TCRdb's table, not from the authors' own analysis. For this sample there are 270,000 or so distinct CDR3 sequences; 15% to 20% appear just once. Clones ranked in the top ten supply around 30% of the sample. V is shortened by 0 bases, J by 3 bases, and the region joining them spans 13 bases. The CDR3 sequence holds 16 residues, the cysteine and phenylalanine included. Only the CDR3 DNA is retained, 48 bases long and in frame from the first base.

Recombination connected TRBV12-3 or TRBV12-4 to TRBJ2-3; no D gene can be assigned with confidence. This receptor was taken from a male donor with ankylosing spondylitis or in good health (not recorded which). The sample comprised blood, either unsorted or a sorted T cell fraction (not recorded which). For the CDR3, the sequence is CASSLAPTPKTDTQYF. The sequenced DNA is TGTGCCAGCAGTTTAGCGCCCACGCCTAAAACAGATACGCAGTATTTT.